The present entry profiles one T cell receptor (beta chain) with its context. Its matching antigen is unknown. The data stem from a study of shared clonotypes between healthy human individuals. General study findings and limits: Larger estimated richness was generally recorded for naive subsets relative to memory subsets.

The V gene's germline CDR1 is GTSNPN and CDR2 SVGIG (reference sequence). The CDR3 totals 12 residues. Deletions cut 6 bases from V and 0 bases from J, with 9 bases between. Generated by immunoSEQ multiplex PCR, the TCRdb table keeps only in-frame clones and is missing some. This sample has roughly 1,100,000 clones; around 74% occur once, and the top ten carry 1.2% to 1.5%. The sample taken for sequencing was memory CD4+ T cells sorted from blood. Noted subset: CD45RA-negative fraction. The chain links TRBV30 to TRBJ2-7; D possibly corresponds to TRBD2 (5 bases). This clonotype was sampled from a man aged 18 to 30 in good health. The CDR3 coding sequence is TGTGCCTGCGGGGAGAACTCCTACGAGCAGTACTTC. Protein product: CACGENSYEQYF.